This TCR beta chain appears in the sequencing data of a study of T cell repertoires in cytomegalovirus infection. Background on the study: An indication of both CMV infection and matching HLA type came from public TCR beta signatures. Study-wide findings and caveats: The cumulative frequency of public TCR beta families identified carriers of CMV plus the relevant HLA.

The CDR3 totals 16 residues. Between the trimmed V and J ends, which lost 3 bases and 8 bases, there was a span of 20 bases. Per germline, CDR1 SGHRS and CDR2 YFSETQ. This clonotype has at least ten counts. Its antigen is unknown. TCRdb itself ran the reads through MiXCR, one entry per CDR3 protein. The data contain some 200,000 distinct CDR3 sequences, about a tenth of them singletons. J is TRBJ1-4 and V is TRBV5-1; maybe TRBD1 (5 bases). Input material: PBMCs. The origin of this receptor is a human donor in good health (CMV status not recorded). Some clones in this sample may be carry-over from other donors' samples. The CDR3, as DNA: TGCGCCAGCAGCTCTGGACCCCAGGGTAGAAGCGAAAAACTGTTTTTT. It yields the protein CASSSGPQGRSEKLFF. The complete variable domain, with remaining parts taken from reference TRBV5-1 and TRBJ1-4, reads KAGVTQTPRYLIKTRGQQVTLSCSPISGHRSVSWYQQTPGQGLQFLFEYFSETQRNKGNFPGRFSGRQFSNSRSEMNVSTLELGDSALYLCASSSGPQGRSEKLFFGSGTQLSVL.